Following are 30 T cell receptor beta chains from one sample sequenced in a study of blood T cell repertoires in COVID-19. The repertoire was sequenced with immunoSEQ multiplex PCR; TCRdb's copy has only in-frame clones and lacks some. The sample has roughly 670,000 clones, 70% to 90% seen once. Input material: peripheral blood. The origin of the receptors is a woman under 30 with acute or convalescent COVID-19.

DNA for the CDR3: TGCGCCAGCAGCCAAGGGCGGGGGTCGGAGGGATATGGCTACACCTTC. Translation gives CASSQGRGSEGYGYTF. This chain joins TRBV4-3 and TRBJ1-2, with D possibly TRBD1 on 5 matching bases. CDR1 and CDR2 (germline): LGHNA, YSLEER. The germline V and J ends were trimmed by 1 base and 5 bases, with 17 bases remaining between them. The CDR3 contains 16 residues.

This clone was detected only once. The chain has TRBV4-2 and TRBJ2-3; perhaps TRBD2 as D (5 bases). CDR3 length: 14 residues. Trimming removed 2 bases from V and 1 base from J, with 7 bases in between. CDR1 and CDR2 (germline): LGHNA, YNFKEQ. The CDR3 DNA sequence: TGTGCCAGCAGCCAAAATAGCGGCACAGATACGCAGTATTTT. Translated, it gives CASSQNSGTDTQYF.

This sequence joins TRBV5-6 and TRBJ2-1; 9 bases line up with TRBD1. This CDR3 region has 15 residues. Germline assignment: CDR1 SGHDT and CDR2 YYEEEE. Trimming removed 3 bases from V and 9 bases from J; junction bases left unmatched: 10. The CDR3 region is CASSWRGQGRSEQFF. CDR3 DNA: TGTGCCAGCAGCTGGCGGGGACAGGGCCGGAGTGAGCAGTTCTTC.

The chain links TRBV12-3 or TRBV12-4 to TRBJ1-5; maybe TRBD1 (6 bases). V gave up 4 bases and J gave up 5 bases, with 6 bases separating them. The CDR3 length is 12 residues. CDR3 nucleotides: TGTGCCAGCAGTTACAGGGATCAGCCCCAGCATTTT. It encodes CASSYRDQPQHF.

The chain has TRBV6-5 and TRBJ1-2; D is unresolved. Germline V gene data show CDR1 as MNHEY and CDR2 as SVGAGI. V was trimmed by 8 bases and J by 3 bases, leaving 10 bases between them. This CDR3 spans 12 amino acids. DNA for the CDR3: TGTGCCAGCGGCGGGCGGGACTATGGCTACACCTTC. It specifies CASGGRDYGYTF.

V and J are TRBV6-8 and TRBJ1-2; 9 bases match TRBD1. This CDR3 is built from 14 residues. CDR1 and CDR2 (germline): MNHGY, SAAAGT. Trimming cost V 4 bases and J 7 bases; bases outside gene matches: 7. Written as DNA, the CDR3 is TGTGCCAGCAGTTTAAAACAGGGGGCGGGTGGCTACACCTTC. Its protein product is CASSLKQGAGGYTF.

The J gene is TRBJ1-4, the V gene TRBV2, with 7 positions matching TRBD1. Per the germline V gene, CDR1 is SNHLY and CDR2 is FYNNEI. V lost 7 bases and J lost 3; bases outside the gene matches: 11. The CDR3 spans 16 residues. CDR3 residues: CASNKQGLSANEKLFF. The DNA for the CDR3 is TGTGCCAGCAATAAACAGGGGTTGTCAGCTAATGAAAAACTGTTTTTT.

The genes are TRBV18 and TRBJ1-5; D is unclear. CDR1 and CDR2 (germline): KGHSH, LQKENI. CDR3 length: 14 residues. Between the trimmed V and J ends, which lost 6 bases and 0 bases, there was a span of 9 bases. The CDR3 bases are TGTGCCAGCTCCGAGGGATATAGCAATCAGCCCCAGCATTTT. Residues: CASSEGYSNQPQHF.

The chain employs TRBV6-6 and TRBJ2-7; 9 nucleotides align to TRBD1. This CDR3 is 14 amino acids long. The V gene's germline CDR1 is MNHNY and CDR2 SVGAGI (reference sequence). The trim removed 5 bases at V and 5 bases at J, leaving 7 bases unmatched. The CDR3 region has the DNA TGTGCCAGCAGTCCCATGACAGGGGGGGACGAGCAGTACTTC. Encoded protein: CASSPMTGGDEQYF.

The chain combines TRBV29-1 with TRBJ1-2; 9 nucleotides match TRBD1. This CDR3 is built from 14 residues. V lost 5 bases, J lost 4 bases, and 8 bases stayed unmatched. The germline CDR1 and CDR2 sequences are SQVTM and ANQGSEA. CDR3 in amino acids: CSVRTGEMVYGYTF. CDR3 nucleotides: TGCAGCGTTCGGACAGGGGAGATGGTCTATGGCTACACCTTC.

The rearrangement uses TRBV19 and TRBJ2-5, with 8 bases fitting TRBD1. Trimming took 6 bases from V and 4 from J; bases not matched to a gene: 13. CDR3 length: 16 amino acids. The germline V gene has CDR1 LNHDA and CDR2 SQIVND (reference sequence). In DNA form, the CDR3 reads TGTGCCAGTAGCAGGAGGACAGGGACGACACGAGAGACCCAGTACTTC. Translating it yields CASSRRTGTTRETQYF.

The chain recombines TRBV3-1 (or the pseudogene TRBV3-2) with TRBJ2-3; maybe TRBD1 (5 bases). This CDR3 is built from 17 residues. Germline V gives CDR1 LGHDT, CDR2 YNNKEL (reference sequence). Trimming took off 0 bases at V and 0 bases at J, with 13 bases between the two ends. CDR3 amino acids: CASSQDRGGTSTDTQYF. CDR3 nucleotides: TGTGCCAGCAGCCAAGATAGGGGCGGAACTAGCACAGATACGCAGTATTTT.

J is TRBJ2-2 and V is TRBV4-2; 12 nucleotides agree with TRBD2. The CDR3 sequence is 17 residues long. Germline V gene lookup returns CDR1 LGHNA and CDR2 YNFKEQ. With 2 bases clipped from V and 3 bases from J, the junction kept 4 bases outside the gene matches. Written as DNA, the CDR3 is TGTGCCAGCAGCCAAACTAGCGGGGGGACCTACACCGGGGAGCTGTTTTTT. This sequence encodes CASSQTSGGTYTGELFF.

The rearrangement uses TRBV24-1 and TRBJ1-1; 11 bases line up with TRBD1. The CDR3 is 17 amino acids. Germline CDR1 and CDR2: KGHDR and SFDVKD. V trimming: 6 bases; J trimming: 0 bases; junction bases outside the gene matches: 8. The CDR3 sequence is CATSTSGTGGMNTEAFF. Written as DNA, the CDR3 is TGTGCCACCAGTACCTCCGGGACAGGGGGGATGAACACTGAAGCTTTCTTT.

The chain couples TRBV4-3 to TRBJ1-6, with TRBD1 matching 8 bases. CDR3 size: 13 residues. The germline V gene encodes CDR1 LGHNA and CDR2 YSLEER. Germline trimming cut 8 bases from V and 9 bases from J; bases unmatched to any gene: 6. The CDR3 sequence: CASSDRAFSPLHF. The DNA for the CDR3 is TGCGCCAGCTCGGACAGGGCGTTTTCACCCCTCCACTTT.

The V gene is TRBV6-4, the J gene TRBJ2-2, with TRBD2 matching over 10 bases. Per germline, CDR1 MRHNA and CDR2 SNTAGT. V lost 10 bases to trimming and J lost 7 bases; unmatched junction nucleotides: 9. There are 14 residues in the CDR3. The CDR3 DNA reads as TGTGCCACCCGCGGACTAGCGGAAAACGGGGAGCTGTTTTTT. Its translation: CATRGLAENGELFF.

The chain joins TRBV4-3 to TRBJ1-4, with a tentative D call TRBD1 (6 bases). Germline CDR1 LGHNA, CDR2 YSLEER. The CDR3 length is 17 residues. V lost 3 bases and J lost 8, with 22 bases in between. Written as DNA, the CDR3 is TGCGCCAGCAGCCAGCAGGGTGGGGGCTTAGTCGGGGAAAAACTGTTTTTT. Amino acid sequence: CASSQQGGGLVGEKLFF.

This clone was picked up one time. The V and J genes are TRBV15 and TRBJ2-7, with D perhaps TRBD2 (6 bases). The CDR3 length is 13 residues. V was cut by 8 bases and J by 4 bases, with 15 bases left in between. Germline loops: CDR1 LNHNV, CDR2 YYDKDF (reference sequence). The CDR3 loop is CATAGTLNYEQYF. In DNA form, the CDR3 reads TGTGCCACCGCCGGGACTTTGAATTACGAGCAGTACTTC.

The V call is TRBV9, the J call TRBJ1-2; 11 bases fit TRBD1. The CDR3 covers 14 residues. CDR1 is SGDLS, CDR2 YYNGEE, per germline. J was trimmed by 7 bases and V by 0 bases; bases with no gene match: 2. The CDR3 protein is CASSVAGTGGGYTF. CDR3 DNA: TGTGCCAGCAGCGTAGCTGGGACAGGGGGTGGCTACACCTTC.

The V gene is TRBV9, the J gene TRBJ2-1, with TRBD2 identical over 13 bases. The CDR3 length is 13 residues. Germline trimming cut 4 bases from V and 13 bases from J; bases unmatched to any gene: 5. Germline V gene sequence: CDR1 SGDLS, CDR2 YYNGEE. For the CDR3, the DNA is TGTGCCAGCAGCCTCGGGACTAGCGGGACCCAGTTCTTC. Protein sequence: CASSLGTSGTQFF.

V is TRBV19 and J is TRBJ1-5, with a tentative D call TRBD1 (5 bases). V lost 9 bases to trimming and J lost 0 bases, with 12 bases between them. The CDR3 loop spans 14 amino acids. CDR1 and CDR2 (germline): LNHDA, SQIVND (reference sequence). DNA for the CDR3: TGTGCCAGAACGGACAAGAATAGCAATCAGCCCCAGCATTTT. Its protein product is CARTDKNSNQPQHF.

The CDR3 spells CASSLDRGDTEAFF. CDR3 DNA: TGTGCCAGCAGCTTGGACAGGGGAGACACTGAAGCTTTCTTT. The rearrangement uses TRBV7-2 and TRBJ1-1; 9 bases line up with TRBD1. The V gene end was trimmed by 3 bases and the J gene end by 3 bases; junction bases not matched to a gene: 2. Germline V gene lookup returns CDR1 SGHTA and CDR2 FQGNSA. This CDR3 is built from 14 residues.

The rearrangement links TRBV7-6 to TRBJ1-1, with 7 bases that match TRBD1. The J segment lost 2 bases and the V segment lost 1 base, leaving 4 bases of the junction unmatched. The CDR3 extends over 15 amino acids. In germline, CDR1 is SGHVS, CDR2 FNYEAQ. The CDR3: CASSLVQGVNTEAFF. DNA for the CDR3: TGTGCCAGCAGCTTAGTTCAGGGGGTCAACACTGAAGCTTTCTTT. The whole variable domain, filled in from reference TRBV7-6 and TRBJ1-1, reads GAGVSQSPRYKVTKRGQDVALRCDPISGHVSLYWYRQALGQGPEFLTYFNYEAQQDKSGLPNDRFSAERPEGSISTLTIQRTEQRDSAMYRCASSLVQGVNTEAFFGQGTRLTVV.

The rearrangement links TRBV29-1 to TRBJ1-1; unclear D gene. V was pared by 3 bases and J by 0 bases, with 11 bases between. The CDR3 runs 14 residues. In germline, CDR1 is SQVTM, CDR2 ANQGSEA. The CDR3 DNA follows: TGCAGCGTTGATAGAGGTGGAATGAACACTGAAGCTTTCTTT. It yields the protein CSVDRGGMNTEAFF.

The rearrangement links TRBV7-2 to TRBJ2-5, with D unclear. In germline, CDR1 is SGHTA, CDR2 FQGNSA. The CDR3 is made up of 13 amino acids. V shed 5 bases and J shed 2 bases, with 9 bases lying between them. CDR3 residues: CASSSDLQETQYF. As DNA, the CDR3 is TGTGCCAGCAGCAGTGACTTGCAAGAGACCCAGTACTTC. Drawing the rest from reference TRBV7-2 and TRBJ2-5, the complete variable domain is GAGVSQSPSNKVTEKGKDVELRCDPISGHTALYWYRQSLGQGLEFLIYFQGNSAPDKSGLPSDRFSAERTGGSVSTLTIQRTQQEDSAVYLCASSSDLQETQYFGPGTRLLVL.

The table lists this clone with a count of one. The CDR3 here is CASLQGNEQFF. In DNA, the CDR3 is TGTGCCAGTCTACAGGGCAATGAGCAGTTCTTC. The rearrangement joins TRBV5-5 to TRBJ2-1, with D possibly TRBD1 on 6 matching bases. V was cut by 8 bases and J by 6 bases, with 9 bases left in between. Germline CDR1 reads SGHKS; CDR2 reads YYEKEE (reference sequence). The CDR3 has 11 amino acids.

Regarding this clone: Other DNA sequences in the sample encode the same CDR3. V usage is TRBV6-5 and J usage is TRBJ2-1, with 11 bases lining up with TRBD2. The trim removed 7 bases at V and 3 bases at J, leaving 2 bases unmatched. Germline lookup yields CDR1 MNHEY and CDR2 SVGAGI. CDR3 size: 14 residues. The CDR3 loop is CASTLAGGYNEQFF. CDR3 bases: TGTGCCAGCACGCTAGCGGGGGGCTACAATGAGCAGTTCTTC.

This sequence joins TRBV5-6 and TRBJ2-7, with 7 bases matching TRBD1. Germline CDR1 SGHDT, CDR2 YYEEEE. V dropped 6 bases and J dropped 2; count of bases not matched to a gene: 11. The CDR3 has 15 amino acids. As DNA, the CDR3 is TGTGCCAGCACCCTACCCGGGACAGCCCCCTACGAGCAGTACTTC. This gives the protein CASTLPGTAPYEQYF. Full variable domain (rest looked up from reference TRBV5-6 and TRBJ2-7): DAGVTQSPTHLIKTRGQQVTLRCSPKSGHDTVSWYQQALGQGPQFIFQYYEEEERQRGNFPDRFSGHQFPNYSSELNVNALLLGDSALYLCASTLPGTAPYEQYFGPGTRLTVT.

This sequence joins TRBV27 and TRBJ1-5; 8 bases agree with TRBD1. Trimming removed 5 bases from V and 11 bases from J; junction bases left unmatched: 8. Germline V gene lookup returns CDR1 MNHEY and CDR2 SMNVEV (reference sequence). The CDR3 runs 13 residues. DNA of the CDR3: TGTGCCAGCAGTATAGACAGGGGTTTGGCCCAGCATTTT. Encoded protein: CASSIDRGLAQHF.

J is TRBJ1-4 and V is TRBV7-9, with D maybe TRBD1 (6 bases). The V gene lost 5 bases and the J gene lost 8 bases, with 12 bases spanning the gap. The CDR3 has 13 amino acids. Looked up from germline, CDR1 is SEHNR and CDR2 is FQNEAQ (reference sequence). CDR3 protein: CASSQGTWEKLFF. As DNA, the CDR3 is TGTGCCAGCAGCCAGGGGACCTGGGAAAAACTGTTTTTT.